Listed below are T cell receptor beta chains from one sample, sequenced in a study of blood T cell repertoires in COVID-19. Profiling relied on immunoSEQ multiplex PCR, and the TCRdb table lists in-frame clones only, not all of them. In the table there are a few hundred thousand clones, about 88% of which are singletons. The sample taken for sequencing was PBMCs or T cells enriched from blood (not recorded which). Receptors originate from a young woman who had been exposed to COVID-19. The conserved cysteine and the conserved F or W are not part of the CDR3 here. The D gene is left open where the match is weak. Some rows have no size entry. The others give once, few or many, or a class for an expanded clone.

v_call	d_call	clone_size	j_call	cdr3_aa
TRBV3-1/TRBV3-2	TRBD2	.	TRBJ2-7	ASSQAGLVYEQY
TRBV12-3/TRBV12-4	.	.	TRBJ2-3	ASSFALTQY
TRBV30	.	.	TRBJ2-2	AWTVNTGELF
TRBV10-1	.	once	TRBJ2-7	ASSTVAFPNYEQY
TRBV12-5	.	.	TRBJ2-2	ASGLVQGGTGELF
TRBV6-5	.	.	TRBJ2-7	ASSYGRTATYEQY
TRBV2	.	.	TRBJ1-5	ASSPTQQPQH
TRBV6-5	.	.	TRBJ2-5	ASSYSPDLFSETQY
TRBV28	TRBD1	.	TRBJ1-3	ASRSPTGGSGNTIY
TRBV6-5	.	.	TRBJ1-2	ASSYVPGDGYT
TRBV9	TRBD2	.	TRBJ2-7	ASSPGLAGGYEQY
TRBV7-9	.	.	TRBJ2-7	ASSLEGRYEQY
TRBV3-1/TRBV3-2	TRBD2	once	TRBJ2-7	ASSQGGGGSLG
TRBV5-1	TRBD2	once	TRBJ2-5	ASSLGSSGETQY
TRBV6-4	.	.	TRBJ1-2	APMSCGGGGDYGYT
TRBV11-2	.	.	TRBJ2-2	ASSLDSGRITTGELF
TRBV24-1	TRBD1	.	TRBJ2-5	ATSAKGQGSQETQY
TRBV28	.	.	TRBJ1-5	ASSRGYSNQPQH
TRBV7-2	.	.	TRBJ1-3	ASSLVPAGSSGNTIY
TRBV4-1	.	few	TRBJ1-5	ASSQEQGSSNQPQH
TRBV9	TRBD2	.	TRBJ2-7	ASSPRLAGGEVYEQY
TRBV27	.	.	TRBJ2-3	ASSLSGVLADTQY
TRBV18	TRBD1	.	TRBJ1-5	ASSPGQGNNQPQH
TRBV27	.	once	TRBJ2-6	ASSFLLSGANVLT
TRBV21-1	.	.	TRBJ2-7	ASSKADGYYEQY
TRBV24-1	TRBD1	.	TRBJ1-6	ATIPGQANYNSPLH
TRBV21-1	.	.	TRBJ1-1	ASSKRRNTHRNTEAF
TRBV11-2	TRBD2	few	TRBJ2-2	ASSFLAGALPGELF
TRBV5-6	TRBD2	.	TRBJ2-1	ASTQLAGGLHEQF
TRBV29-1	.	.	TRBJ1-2	SVEGRGISYGYT
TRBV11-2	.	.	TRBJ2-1	ASSLISGHFEQF
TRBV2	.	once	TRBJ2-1	ASIRGYNEQF
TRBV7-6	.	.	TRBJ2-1	ASSLGGGGPSYNEQF
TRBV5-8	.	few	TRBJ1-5	ASSLGQSPQPQH
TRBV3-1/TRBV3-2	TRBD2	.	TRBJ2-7	ASSPVPGGAYSEQY
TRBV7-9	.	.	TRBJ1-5	ASSLELGVAHGNQPQH
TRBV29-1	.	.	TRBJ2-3	SVVQATDTQY
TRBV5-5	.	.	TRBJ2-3	ASSLDPGDTDTQY
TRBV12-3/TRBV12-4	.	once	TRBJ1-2	ASSGFQGGYT
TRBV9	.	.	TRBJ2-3	ASSGRGTDTQY
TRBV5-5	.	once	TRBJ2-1	ASSSAVYNEQF
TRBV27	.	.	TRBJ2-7	ASSHPGTTYEQY
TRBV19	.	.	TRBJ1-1	ASFDRFEAF
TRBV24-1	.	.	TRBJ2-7	ATSDRILSQQY
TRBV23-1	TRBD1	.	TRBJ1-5	ALYPGQNSNQPQH
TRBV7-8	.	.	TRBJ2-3	ASRHDRRSTDTQY
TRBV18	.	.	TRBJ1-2	ASSRSMAEANYGYT
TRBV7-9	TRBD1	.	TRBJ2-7	ASSLLGTGRGEQY
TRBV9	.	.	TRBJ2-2	ASSVPDTGELF
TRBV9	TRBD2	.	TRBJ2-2	ASSVAGRAGELF
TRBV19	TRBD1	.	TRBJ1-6	ASGDRGNSPLH
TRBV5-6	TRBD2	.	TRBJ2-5	ASTKAGGLGTQY
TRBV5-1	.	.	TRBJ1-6	ASRDSQNSPLH